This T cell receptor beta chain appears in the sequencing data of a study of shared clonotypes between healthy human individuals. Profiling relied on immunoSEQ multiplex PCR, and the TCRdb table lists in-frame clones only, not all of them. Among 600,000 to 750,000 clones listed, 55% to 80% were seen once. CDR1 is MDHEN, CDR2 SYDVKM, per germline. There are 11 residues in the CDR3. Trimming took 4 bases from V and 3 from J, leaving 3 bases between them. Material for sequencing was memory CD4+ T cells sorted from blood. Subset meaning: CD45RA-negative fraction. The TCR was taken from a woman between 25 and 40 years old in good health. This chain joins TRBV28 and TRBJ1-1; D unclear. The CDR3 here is CASSWYTEAFF. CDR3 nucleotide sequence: TGTGCCAGCAGTTGGTACACTGAAGCTTTCTTT.